This entry lists 10 T cell receptor beta chains sequenced from one sample in a study of cytomegalovirus exposure and HLA in healthy donors. Use of 60 Vbeta and 13 Jbeta primers characterized the PCR. Assay used: immunoSEQ multiplex PCR; TCRdb lists only in-frame clones, some missing. The table lists under 100,000 clones, 76% of them singletons, with roughly 3% in the top ten. Sequenced input: PBMCs. Receptor source: a man in his forties in good health and CMV-seronegative.

This chain uses TRBV30 with TRBJ2-2, with 10 positions matching TRBD2. Germline loops: CDR1 GTSNPN, CDR2 SVGIG (reference sequence). Trimming removed 0 bases from V and 7 bases from J; junction bases left unmatched: 8. The CDR3 length is 16 residues. Here the CDR3 DNA reads TGTGCCTGGAGTGTATCGAGCGGGGGGGCAGGCGGGGAGCTGTTTTTT. This sequence encodes CAWSVSSGGAGGELFF.

The chain couples TRBV9 to TRBJ2-2; D call uncertain. V dropped 0 bases and J dropped 6 bases, with 6 bases sitting between them. CDR1 SGDLS and CDR2 YYNGEE come from the germline V gene. CDR3 length: 13 amino acids. Here the CDR3 reads CASSVGGPGELFF. In DNA form, the CDR3 reads TGTGCCAGCAGCGTAGGAGGCCCCGGGGAGCTGTTTTTT.

This CDR3 is CATWEGKLFF. CDR3 bases: TGTGCCACCTGGGAGGGAAAACTGTTTTTT. The V gene is TRBV7-3, the J gene TRBJ1-4; no firm D call. Germline values: CDR1 SGHTA, CDR2 FQGTGA. V was pared by 10 bases and J by 10 bases, with 10 bases between. This CDR3 has 10 amino acids.

Notes on this clone: Other DNA sequences from this sample encode an identical CDR3 as well. V and J are TRBV15 and TRBJ1-5; no firm D call. V was trimmed by 0 bases and J by 7 bases, leaving 4 bases between them. Per germline, CDR1 LNHNV and CDR2 YYDKDF (reference sequence). The CDR3 spans 12 residues. The CDR3 DNA sequence: TGTGCCACCAGCAGAGATACACAGCCCCAGCATTTT. Translation gives CATSRDTQPQHF.

The chain carries TRBV5-1 and TRBJ1-3, with D possibly matching TRBD1 (5 bases). Deletions cut 4 bases from V and 8 bases from J, with 13 bases between. CDR3 length: 13 amino acids. Germline V gene data show CDR1 as SGHRS and CDR2 as YFSETQ. The CDR3 DNA reads as TGCGCCAGCAGCCTACCGGGGGGAGACACCATATATTTT. Protein: CASSLPGGDTIYF. The full variable domain, its missing parts supplied by reference TRBV5-1 and TRBJ1-3, is KAGVTQTPRYLIKTRGQQVTLSCSPISGHRSVSWYQQTPGQGLQFLFEYFSETQRNKGNFPGRFSGRQFSNSRSEMNVSTLELGDSALYLCASSLPGGDTIYFGEGSWLTVV.

The V gene is TRBV2, the J gene TRBJ1-2; the match to TRBD1 covers 7 bases. Trimming at V came to 4 bases and at J to 4 bases, leaving 3 bases not matched to a gene. The CDR3 extends over 13 amino acids. From germline, CDR1 is SNHLY and CDR2 FYNNEI. This CDR3 reads CASSAGGSYGYTF. As DNA, the CDR3 is TGTGCCAGCAGTGCAGGGGGATCCTATGGCTACACCTTC.

The gene calls are TRBV2 and TRBJ1-4; D gene uncertain. Germline V CDR1 and CDR2: SNHLY, FYNNEI. The CDR3 consists of 13 residues. V was shortened by 7 bases and J by 7 bases, with 13 bases between the two germline ends. The CDR3 DNA reads as TGTGCCAGCATACGGGAATTGGGTGAAAAACTGTTTTTT. It is translated as CASIRELGEKLFF.

The J gene is TRBJ1-3, the V gene TRBV9; D is undetermined. Germline-derived CDR1 and CDR2 are SGDLS and YYNGEE. The germline V and J ends were trimmed by 0 bases and 7 bases, with 23 bases remaining between them. This CDR3 is 18 amino acids long. The CDR3 reads CASSVGKLFRDGRNTIYF. CDR3 nucleotide sequence: TGTGCCAGCAGCGTAGGAAAGCTCTTCCGGGATGGAAGGAACACCATATATTTT.

This clone showed up just a few times. The chain uses TRBV7-9 and TRBJ2-7; no clear D gene. V was shortened by 8 bases and J by 5 bases, with 10 bases between the two germline ends. This CDR3 region has 11 residues. Per the germline V gene, CDR1 is SEHNR and CDR2 is FQNEAQ (reference sequence). This CDR3 is CASHSLDEQYF. As DNA, the CDR3 is TGTGCCAGCCACAGCTTGGACGAGCAGTACTTC. Full variable domain (outside the CDR3, taken from reference TRBV7-9 and TRBJ2-7): DTGVSQNPRHKITKRGQNVTFRCDPISEHNRLYWYRQTLGQGPEFLTYFQNEAQLEKSRLLSDRFSAERPKGSFSTLEIQRTEQGDSAMYLCASHSLDEQYFGPGTRLTVT.

In this sample, this clone turned up a few times. V and J are TRBV4-3 and TRBJ1-2; 9 bases fit TRBD1. The CDR3 is made up of 13 amino acids. From germline, CDR1 is LGHNA and CDR2 YSLEER. The ends lost 1 base at V and 6 bases at J; junction bases unmatched: 0. The CDR3 sequence is CASSQGTGDGYTF. Written as DNA, the CDR3 is TGCGCCAGCAGCCAAGGGACAGGGGATGGCTACACCTTC.